This record concerns one T cell receptor (beta chain) sequence. Its antigen remains unidentified. The data were obtained in a study of cytomegalovirus exposure and HLA in healthy donors. Study-level points and caveats: Listed as cytomegalovirus-associated were 150 to 200 TCR beta chains.

Germline CDR1 SGHNT, CDR2 YYREEE (reference sequence). The CDR3 has 14 residues. V lost 3 bases to trimming and J lost 5 bases; unmatched junction nucleotides: 6. The PCR ran on 60 Vbeta and 13 Jbeta primers. Some clones are missing from TCRdb's copy, which holds only in-frame ones; the method was immunoSEQ multiplex PCR. The sample holds roughly 79,000 clones. Material for sequencing was PBMCs. J is TRBJ1-1 and V is TRBV5-4; 8 nucleotides line up with TRBD1. This TCR was sampled from a man aged 25-40 years in good health and CMV-seronegative. Here the CDR3 DNA reads TGTGCCAGCAGCTCAACAGGGGGGGGGACTGAAGCTTTCTTT. As protein: CASSSTGGGTEAFF.